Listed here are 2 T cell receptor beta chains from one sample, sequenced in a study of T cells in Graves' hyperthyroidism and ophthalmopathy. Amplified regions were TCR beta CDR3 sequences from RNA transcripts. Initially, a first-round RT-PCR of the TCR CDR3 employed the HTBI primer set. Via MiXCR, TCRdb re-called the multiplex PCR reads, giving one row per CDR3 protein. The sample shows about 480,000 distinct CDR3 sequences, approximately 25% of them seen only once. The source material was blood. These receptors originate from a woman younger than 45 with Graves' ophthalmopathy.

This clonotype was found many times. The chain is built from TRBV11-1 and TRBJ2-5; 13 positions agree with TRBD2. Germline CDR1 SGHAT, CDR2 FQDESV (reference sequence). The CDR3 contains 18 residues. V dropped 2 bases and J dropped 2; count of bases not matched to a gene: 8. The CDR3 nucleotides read TGTGCCAGCAGCTTACCGCCACTAGCGGGGGGGAAACAAGAGACCCAGTACTTC. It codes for CASSLPPLAGGKQETQYF.

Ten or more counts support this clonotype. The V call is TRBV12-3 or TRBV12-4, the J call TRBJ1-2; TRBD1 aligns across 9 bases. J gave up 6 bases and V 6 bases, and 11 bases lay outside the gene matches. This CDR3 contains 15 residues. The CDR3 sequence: CASSKNAGTGHGYTF. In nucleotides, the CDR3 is TGTGCCAGCAGCAAGAACGCCGGGACAGGGCATGGCTACACCTTC.